The 10 T cell receptor beta chains below come from one sample, sequenced in a study of blood T cell repertoires in COVID-19. Repertoires were generated with immunoSEQ multiplex PCR, while TCRdb's copy carries only in-frame clones and drops some. This sample has hundreds of thousands of clones; roughly 90% occur once, and the top ten carry 2% to 3%. Sequencing was done on a sample of PBMCs or T cells enriched from blood (not recorded which). These receptors were obtained from a man aged 55 to 70 who had recovered from COVID-19.

The chain is built from TRBV6-5 and TRBJ1-1; D is undetermined. CDR3 length: 15 amino acids. CDR1 is MNHEY and CDR2 is SVGAGI in the germline V gene. Trimming removed 0 bases at V and 12 bases at J, with 20 bases between. The CDR3 region is CASSYSRVQDSKSFF. CDR3 DNA: TGTGCCAGCAGTTACTCGAGGGTTCAGGACTCTAAATCTTTCTTT.

The chain combines TRBV7-6 with TRBJ2-2; tentative D call: TRBD2 (6 bases). Germline CDR1 SGHVS, CDR2 FNYEAQ. Trimming pared 4 bases from V and 4 bases from J, leaving 13 bases between. This CDR3 is 15 amino acids long. The CDR3 here is CASSSNGRITGELFF. The CDR3 DNA reads as TGTGCCAGCAGCTCGAACGGGAGAATCACCGGGGAGCTGTTTTTT.

J is TRBJ1-1 and V is TRBV7-9; tentatively, D is TRBD1 (5 bases). With 5 bases removed from V and 4 bases from J, the gap between germline ends came to 11 bases. The CDR3 sequence is 13 residues long. Germline V gives CDR1 SEHNR, CDR2 FQNEAQ (reference sequence). The CDR3 loop reads CASSLGASTEAFF. The CDR3 DNA reads TGTGCCAGCAGCCTTGGGGCGAGCACTGAAGCTTTCTTT. The full variable domain, its missing parts supplied by reference TRBV7-9 and TRBJ1-1, is DTGVSQNPRHKITKRGQNVTFRCDPISEHNRLYWYRQTLGQGPEFLTYFQNEAQLEKSRLLSDRFSAERPKGSFSTLEIQRTEQGDSAMYLCASSLGASTEAFFGQGTRLTVV.

The rearrangement uses TRBV24-1 and TRBJ1-1; weak D call: TRBD1 (6 bases). The CDR3 is 11 residues long. V gave up 6 bases and J gave up 7 bases, with 8 bases separating them. Germline lookup yields CDR1 KGHDR and CDR2 SFDVKD. CDR3 DNA sequence: TGTGCCACCAGTCAAGGGGGTGAAGCTTTCTTT. Encoded protein: CATSQGGEAFF.

The chain links TRBV14 to TRBJ1-2; 7 positions agree with TRBD1. This CDR3 has 15 residues. Germline V gene sequence: CDR1 SGHDN, CDR2 FVKESK. Trimming took 1 base from V and 7 from J; bases not matched to a gene: 9. The CDR3 coding sequence is TGTGCCAGCAGCCAAGTAGGGGGCTCGGCTTTTGGCTACACCTTC. The encoded protein is CASSQVGGSAFGYTF.

This chain uses TRBV14 with TRBJ2-7, with TRBD1 as a possible D gene (6 bases). The germline CDR1 and CDR2 sequences are SGHDN and FVKESK. CDR3 length: 14 residues. V lost 0 bases and J 3 bases, leaving 9 bases between the germline ends. The CDR3 DNA is TGTGCCAGCAGCCAAGAGGTCAGGGGCTACGAGCAGTACTTC. It codes for CASSQEVRGYEQYF.

J is TRBJ2-1 and V is TRBV10-3; D possibly corresponds to TRBD2 (5 bases). The CDR3 length is 16 residues. Trimming took off 3 bases at V and 0 bases at J, with 12 bases between the two ends. Germline V gives CDR1 ENHRY, CDR2 SYGVKD. CDR3 sequence (DNA): TGTGCCATCAGTGATTCGCGGGCGAGCTCCTACAATGAGCAGTTCTTC. Its protein product is CAISDSRASSYNEQFF.

The chain carries TRBV13 and TRBJ2-7, with TRBD1 matching 10 bases. Germline loops: CDR1 PRHDT, CDR2 FYEKMQ (reference sequence). V shed 5 bases and J 5 bases; nucleotides not matched to a gene: 9. The CDR3 runs 15 residues. CDR3 residues: CASSAQSTGGHEQYF. DNA for the CDR3: TGTGCCAGCAGCGCACAGTCGACAGGGGGCCACGAGCAGTACTTC.

The chain carries TRBV3-1 (or the pseudogene TRBV3-2) and TRBJ1-5; 7 bases are shared with TRBD1. Looked up from germline, CDR1 is LGHDT and CDR2 is YNNKEL (reference sequence). The CDR3 spans 16 residues. V gave up 0 bases and J gave up 2 bases; unmatched junction bases: 4. The DNA for the CDR3 is TGTGCCAGCAGCCAAGATAGCACAGGGGGCAATCAGCCCCAGCATTTT. It codes for CASSQDSTGGNQPQHF.

This clone appeared a single time. The J gene is TRBJ2-1, the V gene TRBV6-1; D is possibly TRBD2 (6 bases). CDR1 is MNHNS, CDR2 SASEGT, per germline. The CDR3 has 17 amino acids. Deletions cut 0 bases from V and 4 bases from J, with 16 bases between. The CDR3 is CASSEALAGGRYNEQFF. CDR3 DNA sequence: TGTGCCAGCAGTGAAGCGCTTGCCGGAGGGCGATACAATGAGCAGTTCTTC.